Described below is a single T cell receptor (beta chain) sequence and its context. Its antigen is undetermined. V was clipped by 2 bases and J by 7 bases, with 14 bases between them. The CDR3 sequence is 14 residues long. The V gene's germline CDR1 is MNHEY and CDR2 SMNVEV (reference sequence). The sample originates from a study of naive and memory T cell subsets. Broader study findings: Over 90% of naive TCR sequences appeared only once after error correction, unlike memory subsets. Diversity fell and Gini index rose from naive through CM, EM, EMRA. Especially in CD8 cells, naive repertoires contained a few larger clonotypes, possibly CD45RA-re-expressing memory cells.

The beta constant-region primer was an equimolar mix of two oligonucleotides covering TRBC1 and TRBC2. The ligated cDNA underwent four PCR rounds using SP2 and nested alpha and beta constant-region primers. Ligation attached a single-stranded oligonucleotide with a 12-nucleotide UMI and the SP2 primer to the cDNA 3' end. TCRdb independently ran MiXCR on the UMI-ligation and nested PCR reads; one entry per CDR3 protein. The sample has more than 95,000 distinct CDR3 sequences, more than 14% seen once. Cells stained for CD3, CD4, CD8, CD45RA, CD27 and viability were sorted into four CD45RA/CD27 subsets.

The receptor was isolated from a human donor in good health. The specimen was naive CD8+ T cells from blood. V is TRBV27 and J is TRBJ1-2; perhaps TRBD1 as D (5 bases). In DNA form, the CDR3 reads TGTGCCAGCAGTTTAGCAAGGGGATCGGCTGGCTACACCTTC. This encodes CASSLARGSAGYTF.